This T cell receptor beta chain was identified during a study of T cell responses to AZD1222 COVID-19 vaccine. As to this clone: Its antigen remains unidentified.

The repertoire was sequenced with immunoSEQ multiplex PCR; TCRdb's copy has only in-frame clones and lacks some. The top ten hold over 5% of the sample, which has some 140,000 clones, nearly 90% seen once. The CDR3 length is 19 residues. Unmatched junction bases numbered 19, after V lost 3 bases and J lost 4 bases. The germline gives CDR1 LGHDT, CDR2 YNNKEL (reference sequence). Findings and caveats of the study: Only a handful of AZD1222 recipients tested seropositive at baseline. Sampling that yielded the repertoires occurred only after the peak T cell response. Among the donors, most were white British and more were female, and clonal diversity was possibly underestimated.

Specimen: peripheral blood, collected 28 days after the second AZD1222 dose. The source is an adult who received the AZD1222 COVID-19 vaccine. The chain combines TRBV3-1 (or the pseudogene TRBV3-2) with TRBJ2-5; 8 bases are shared with TRBD1. In nucleotides, the CDR3 is TGTGCCAGCAGCCACATAACTAAAAGTGCAGGGGGCGCGAGAGAGACCCAGTACTTC. This encodes CASSHITKSAGGARETQYF.